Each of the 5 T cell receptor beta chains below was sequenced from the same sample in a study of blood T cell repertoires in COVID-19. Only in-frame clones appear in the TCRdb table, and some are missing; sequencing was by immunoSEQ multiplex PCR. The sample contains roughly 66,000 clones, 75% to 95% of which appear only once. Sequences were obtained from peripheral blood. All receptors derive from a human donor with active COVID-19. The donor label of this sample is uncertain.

The CDR3: CAASVGGSPLDTQYF. DNA for the CDR3: TGTGCCGCAAGCGTGGGTGGGAGTCCGTTAGATACGCAGTATTTT. The V call is TRBV19, the J call TRBJ2-3, with D possibly matching TRBD2 (5 bases). In germline, CDR1 is LNHDA, CDR2 SQIVND (reference sequence). V was trimmed by 11 bases and J by 5 bases, leaving 23 bases between them. The CDR3 sequence is 15 residues long.

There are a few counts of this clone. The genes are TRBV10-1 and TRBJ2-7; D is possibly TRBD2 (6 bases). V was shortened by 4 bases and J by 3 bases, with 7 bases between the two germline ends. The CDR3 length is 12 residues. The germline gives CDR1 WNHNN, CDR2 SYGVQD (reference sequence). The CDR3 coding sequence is TGCGCCAGCAGTGCGGGGGTCTACGAGCAGTACTTC. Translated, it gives CASSAGVYEQYF.

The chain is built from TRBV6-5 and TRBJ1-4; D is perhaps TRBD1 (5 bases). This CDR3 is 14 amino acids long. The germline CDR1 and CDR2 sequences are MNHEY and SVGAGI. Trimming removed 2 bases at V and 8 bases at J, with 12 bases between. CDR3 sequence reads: CASSYGGGREKLFF. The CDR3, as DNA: TGTGCCAGCAGTTACGGGGGGGGTAGGGAAAAACTGTTTTTT.

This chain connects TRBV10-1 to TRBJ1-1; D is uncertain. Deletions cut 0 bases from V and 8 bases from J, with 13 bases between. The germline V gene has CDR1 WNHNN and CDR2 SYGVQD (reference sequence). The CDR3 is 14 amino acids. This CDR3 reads CASSESQASGEAFF. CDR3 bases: TGCGCCAGCAGTGAGTCCCAGGCCTCGGGGGAAGCTTTCTTT.

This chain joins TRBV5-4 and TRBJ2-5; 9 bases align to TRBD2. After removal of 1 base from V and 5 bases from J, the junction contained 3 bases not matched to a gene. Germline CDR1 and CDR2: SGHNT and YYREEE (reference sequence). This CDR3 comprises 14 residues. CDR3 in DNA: TGTGCCAGCAGCTTGAGCGGGAGGAGCGAGACCCAGTACTTC. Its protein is CASSLSGRSETQYF. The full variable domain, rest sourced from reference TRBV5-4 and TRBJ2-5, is ETGVTQSPTHLIKTRGQQVTLRCSSQSGHNTVSWYQQALGQGPQFIFQYYREEENGRGNFPPRFSGLQFPNYSSELNVNALELDDSALYLCASSLSGRSETQYFGPGTRLLVL.